The 28 T cell receptor beta chains presented below share a single source sample, sequenced in a study of CD8 T cells in Susac syndrome. cDNA came from roughly 0.5 to 1 ug RNA primed by random hexamers. Each CDR3 protein gets one entry after TCRdb re-called the immunoSEQ multiplex PCR reads with MiXCR. This table holds 300,000 or so distinct CDR3 sequences, around 92% found once. The sequenced material came from CD4+ T cells from PBMCs. The receptors shown here come from a human donor with multiple sclerosis.

This sequence joins TRBV5-6 and TRBJ2-1; D unresolved. V dropped 2 bases and J dropped 3 bases, with 12 bases sitting between them. The CDR3 loop spans 15 amino acids. CDR1 SGHDT and CDR2 YYEEEE come from the germline V gene. CDR3 residues: CASSFRFGDYNEQFF. The CDR3 DNA follows: TGTGCCAGCAGCTTTCGGTTCGGAGACTACAATGAGCAGTTCTTC.

V and J are TRBV5-1 and TRBJ1-1; D call uncertain. The CDR3 is 21 amino acids. The ends were cut back, 2 bases at V and 0 bases at J, with 29 bases in the middle. Germline lookup yields CDR1 SGHRS and CDR2 YFSETQ. This CDR3 reads CASSFDPAGDLLTTMNTEAFF. The CDR3 nucleotides are TGCGCCAGCAGCTTCGACCCGGCCGGTGATCTCCTCACTACCATGAACACTGAAGCTTTCTTT.

The V gene is TRBV19, the J gene TRBJ1-2; 7 nucleotides line up with TRBD1. Per the germline V gene, CDR1 is LNHDA and CDR2 is SQIVND (reference sequence). Losses at the gene ends were 3 bases for V and 4 bases for J; bases not matched to a gene: 2. CDR3 size: 13 residues. CDR3 amino acids: CASSIDRAYGYTF. The CDR3 DNA sequence: TGTGCCAGTAGTATCGACAGGGCCTATGGCTACACCTTC. The entire variable domain, with the rest obtained from reference TRBV19 and TRBJ1-2, is as follows: DGGITQSPKYLFRKEGQNVTLSCEQNLNHDAMYWYRQDPGQGLRLIYYSQIVNDFQKGDIAEGYSVSREKKESFPLTVTSAQKNPTAFYLCASSIDRAYGYTFGSGTRLTVV.

The genes are TRBV7-3 and TRBJ1-2, with TRBD1 matching over 9 bases. This CDR3 has 19 amino acids. V lost 0 bases, J lost 2 bases, and 13 bases stayed unmatched. Looked up from germline, CDR1 is SGHTA and CDR2 is FQGTGA. The CDR3 protein is CASSLTVEGDRVFNYGYTF. The CDR3 DNA follows: TGTGCCAGCAGCTTAACGGTGGAAGGGGACAGGGTCTTCAACTATGGCTACACCTTC.

This chain connects TRBV15 to TRBJ1-2; D not certain. Trimming removed 8 bases from V and 13 bases from J, with 20 bases in between. This CDR3 contains 12 residues. CDR1 and CDR2 from the germline V gene are LNHNV and YYDKDF (reference sequence). The chain's CDR3 is CATAAPRQLSTF. DNA for the CDR3: TGTGCCACCGCAGCTCCTCGCCAACTGAGCACCTTC.

V gene TRBV2 combines with J gene TRBJ2-2; D is undetermined. Germline CDR1 is SNHLY and CDR2 is FYNNEI. This CDR3 contains 13 residues. V was pared by 2 bases and J by 5 bases, with 6 bases between. The CDR3 DNA reads as TGTGCCAGCAGTGAAACTCCGACCGGGGAGCTGTTTTTT. Translated: CASSETPTGELFF.

V gene TRBV12-3 or TRBV12-4 combines with J gene TRBJ2-7; 10 nucleotides align to TRBD1. This CDR3 comprises 15 residues. V lost 7 bases, J lost 2 bases, and 8 bases stayed unmatched. The CDR3 loop reads CASTSGTGVPYEQYF. DNA for the CDR3: TGTGCCAGCACCTCCGGGACAGGGGTACCCTACGAGCAGTACTTC.

The chain carries TRBV20-1 and TRBJ2-3; 7 bases are a match to TRBD1. Germline V lookup: CDR1 DFQATT, CDR2 SNEGSKA (reference sequence). The V segment lost 5 bases and the J segment 0 bases; nucleotides outside the gene matches: 8. This CDR3 contains 15 residues. The CDR3 DNA follows: TGCAGTGCTGGGGGTCAGGGGGTTAGCACAGATACGCAGTATTTT. Translated, it gives CSAGGQGVSTDTQYF.

This clonotype showed up just once. V and J are TRBV9 and TRBJ2-1; D possibly corresponds to TRBD2 (6 bases). The CDR3 sequence is 15 residues long. Trimming took off 4 bases at V and 0 bases at J, with 11 bases between the two ends. CDR1 is SGDLS, CDR2 YYNGEE, per germline. The CDR3 sequence is CASSPLASSYNEQFF. CDR3 nucleotide sequence: TGTGCCAGCAGCCCGCTAGCGAGCTCCTACAATGAGCAGTTCTTC.

This sequence joins TRBV5-5 and TRBJ2-2; 7 bases agree with TRBD1. Per the germline V gene, CDR1 is SGHKS and CDR2 is YYEKEE (reference sequence). The CDR3 extends over 18 amino acids. The J segment lost 1 base and the V segment lost 4 bases, leaving 13 bases of the junction unmatched. The CDR3 DNA is TGTGCCAGCAGCCCGCTCAAAAGGGGGCTTTTGAACACCGGGGAGCTGTTTTTT. Translation: CASSPLKRGLLNTGELFF.

The CDR3 loop reads CAWRSSEVGQAFF. CDR3 nucleotides: TGTGCCTGGAGATCTAGTGAGGTCGGACAAGCTTTCTTT. The chain couples TRBV30 to TRBJ1-1; D is undetermined. With 3 bases removed from V and 9 bases from J, the gap between germline ends came to 17 bases. The CDR3 is 13 residues long. The germline V gene has CDR1 GTSNPN and CDR2 SVGIG (reference sequence).

The J gene is TRBJ1-4, the V gene TRBV7-9, with a possible D match to TRBD1 (6 bases). The CDR3 consists of 15 residues. V lost 2 bases to trimming and J lost 9 bases, with 16 bases between them. CDR1 and CDR2 from the germline V gene are SEHNR and FQNEAQ (reference sequence). Written as DNA, the CDR3 is TGTGCCAGCAGCTTACCCACAGGGTGGGATAAAAAACTGTTTTTT. Residues: CASSLPTGWDKKLFF.

The table lists this clonotype with a count of one. The genes are TRBV3-1 and TRBJ2-1; D gene unclear. The CDR3 loop spans 14 amino acids. V lost 3 bases and J lost 5, with 11 bases in between. Germline V lookup: CDR1 LGHDT, CDR2 YNNKEL (reference sequence). The CDR3 here is CASSQHLNHNEQFF. The CDR3, as DNA: TGTGCCAGCAGCCAGCACCTAAACCACAATGAGCAGTTCTTC.

The chain carries TRBV5-1 and TRBJ2-5; 8 bases align to TRBD1. This CDR3 is 16 amino acids long. Trimming removed 3 bases from V and 4 bases from J; junction bases left unmatched: 11. Germline CDR1 reads SGHRS; CDR2 reads YFSETQ. The CDR3 nucleotides are TGCGCCAGCAGCTCGGAAAACGCAGGGGGCGCAGAGACCCAGTACTTC. Amino acid sequence: CASSSENAGGAETQYF.

This chain connects TRBV3-1 to TRBJ1-1; no firm D call. V was trimmed by 2 bases and J by 1 base, leaving 8 bases between them. The length of the CDR3 is 14 residues. Germline V lookup: CDR1 LGHDT, CDR2 YNNKEL (reference sequence). CDR3 protein: CASSQLNRNTEAFF. The DNA for the CDR3 is TGTGCCAGCAGCCAACTTAATAGGAACACTGAAGCTTTCTTT.

The chain is built from TRBV29-1 and TRBJ2-7, with TRBD2 matching 10 bases. V dropped 4 bases and J dropped 3; count of bases not matched to a gene: 9. This CDR3 comprises 15 residues. Germline V lookup: CDR1 SQVTM, CDR2 ANQGSEA. CDR3 bases: TGCAGCGTTGGGGCGACTAGCGGGCATATCTACGAGCAGTACTTC. Amino acids: CSVGATSGHIYEQYF.

The rearrangement joins TRBV19 to TRBJ1-2; 8 bases map to TRBD1. V lost 6 bases, J lost 8 bases, and 11 bases stayed unmatched. The CDR3 sequence is 14 residues long. CDR1 is LNHDA, CDR2 SQIVND, per germline (reference sequence). In DNA form, the CDR3 reads TGTGCCAGTAGCCCGGGACAGGCGGAAATGGGCTACACCTTC. Protein sequence: CASSPGQAEMGYTF.

V is TRBV5-1 and J is TRBJ2-1, with D tentatively TRBD2 (6 bases). Looked up from germline, CDR1 is SGHRS and CDR2 is YFSETQ. V dropped 4 bases and J dropped 0 bases, with 11 bases sitting between them. The CDR3 spans 15 residues. CDR3 nucleotides: TGCGCCAGCAGCCCAGCGGGTAGCTCCTACAATGAGCAGTTCTTC. Residues: CASSPAGSSYNEQFF.

This clonotype was counted between two and nine times. CDR3: CASSRTSGSYNEQFF. CDR3 coding DNA: TGTGCCAGCAGTCGAACTAGCGGTTCCTACAATGAGCAGTTCTTC. The chain combines TRBV6-5 with TRBJ2-1; 8 bases line up with TRBD2. The V segment lost 5 bases and the J segment 1 base; nucleotides outside the gene matches: 4. Germline V gives CDR1 MNHEY, CDR2 SVGAGI. The CDR3 totals 15 residues.

V gene TRBV2 combines with J gene TRBJ2-4, with TRBD2 matching over 12 bases. Trimming took 5 bases from V and 0 from J; bases not matched to a gene: 8. The CDR3 contains 18 residues. Germline V gene sequence: CDR1 SNHLY, CDR2 FYNNEI. The CDR3 spells CASSPSGGAIGAKNIQYF. The CDR3 region has the DNA TGTGCCAGCAGTCCTAGCGGGGGGGCTATCGGAGCCAAAAACATTCAGTACTTC. The full variable domain, in which reference TRBV2 and TRBJ2-4 provide the parts outside the CDR3, is EPEVTQTPSHQVTQMGQEVILRCVPISNHLYFYWYRQILGQKVEFLVSFYNNEISEKSEIFDDQFSVERPDGSNFTLKIRSTKLEDSAMYFCASSPSGGAIGAKNIQYFGAGTRLSVL.

As DNA, the CDR3 is TGCGCCAGCAGCTTGGTCCCGGATAATCAGCCCCAGCATTTT. It specifies CASSLVPDNQPQHF. The rearrangement uses TRBV5-1 and TRBJ1-5, with D unclear. V was trimmed by 0 bases and J by 4 bases, leaving 8 bases between them. The CDR3 totals 14 residues. CDR1 and CDR2 from the germline V gene are SGHRS and YFSETQ.

This chain's CDR3 is CASSVDRSYSPLHF. Written as DNA, the CDR3 is TGCGCCAGCAGCGTGGACAGGTCGTATTCACCCCTCCACTTT. V gene TRBV5-1 combines with J gene TRBJ1-6; the match to TRBD1 covers 7 bases. CDR1 and CDR2 from the germline V gene are SGHRS and YFSETQ. CDR3 length: 14 residues. Trimming at V came to 4 bases and at J to 8 bases, leaving 6 bases not matched to a gene.

J is TRBJ2-5 and V is TRBV11-1; D might be TRBD2 (5 bases). The V end lost 3 bases, the J end lost 7 bases, and 12 bases lay between the germline ends. From germline, CDR1 is SGHAT and CDR2 FQDESV (reference sequence). The CDR3 is 13 amino acids. CDR3 loop: CASSLIRSGTQYF. CDR3 sequence (DNA): TGTGCCAGCAGCTTGATCCGGAGCGGGACCCAGTACTTC.

V and J are TRBV5-1 and TRBJ1-1; perhaps TRBD1 as D (5 bases). V was shortened by 2 bases and J by 4 bases, with 15 bases between the two germline ends. In germline, CDR1 is SGHRS, CDR2 YFSETQ. The CDR3 consists of 15 residues. The CDR3 loop reads CASSFGDSLSTEAFF. CDR3 bases: TGCGCCAGCAGCTTCGGTGACAGTCTCTCCACTGAAGCTTTCTTT. Filled out from reference TRBV5-1 and TRBJ1-1, the complete variable domain reads KAGVTQTPRYLIKTRGQQVTLSCSPISGHRSVSWYQQTPGQGLQFLFEYFSETQRNKGNFPGRFSGRQFSNSRSEMNVSTLELGDSALYLCASSFGDSLSTEAFFGQGTRLTVV.

The chain carries TRBV2 and TRBJ1-5; D is ambiguous. The CDR3 spans 14 residues. V lost 6 bases and J 1 base, leaving 10 bases between the germline ends. Germline V lookup: CDR1 SNHLY, CDR2 FYNNEI. CDR3 region: CASRRTWSNQPQHF. The CDR3, as DNA: TGTGCCAGCAGGCGGACCTGGAGCAATCAGCCCCAGCATTTT.

The chain carries TRBV29-1 and TRBJ2-5; D might be TRBD1 or TRBD2, each matching 5 bases. There are 12 residues in the CDR3. Looked up from germline, CDR1 is SQVTM and CDR2 is ANQGSEA. V lost 3 bases to trimming and J lost 2 bases, with 7 bases between them. The CDR3 nucleotides are TGCAGCGTTGATGAGGGGCAAGAGACCCAGTACTTC. This encodes CSVDEGQETQYF.

The gene calls are TRBV7-2 and TRBJ2-5; D is perhaps TRBD2 (6 bases). The V end was cut by 3 bases, the J end by 4 bases, with 15 bases between. This CDR3 has 15 residues. The germline V gene encodes CDR1 SGHTA and CDR2 FQGNSA. CDR3 region: CASSFSALGGETQYF. The CDR3 DNA reads TGTGCCAGCAGCTTTAGCGCCTTGGGAGGAGAGACCCAGTACTTC.

The V call is TRBV6-2 or TRBV6-3, the J call TRBJ1-1; D is possibly TRBD1 (5 bases). From germline, CDR1 is MNHEY and CDR2 SVGEGT. The CDR3 covers 11 residues. The V and J ends lost 8 bases and 5 bases respectively, with 9 bases between them. The CDR3 region has the DNA TGTGCCAGCGGTCAGGGAACTGAAGCTTTCTTT. Translated: CASGQGTEAFF.